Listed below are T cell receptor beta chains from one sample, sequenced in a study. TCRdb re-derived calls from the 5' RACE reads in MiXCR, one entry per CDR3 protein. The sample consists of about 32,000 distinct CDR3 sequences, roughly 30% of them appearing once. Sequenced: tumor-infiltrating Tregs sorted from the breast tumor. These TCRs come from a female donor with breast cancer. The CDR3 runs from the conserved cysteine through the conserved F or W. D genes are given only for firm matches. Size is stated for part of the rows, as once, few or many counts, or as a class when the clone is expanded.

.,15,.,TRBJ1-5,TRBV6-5,TGTGCCAGCAGTCCCGACAAATTTAGCAATCAGCCCCAGCATTTT,CASSPDKFSNQPQHF
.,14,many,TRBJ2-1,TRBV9,TGTGCCAGCAGCGTACAGACCTCCTACAATGAGCAGTTCTTC,CASSVQTSYNEQFF
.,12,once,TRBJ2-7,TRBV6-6,TGTGCCAGCAGGTCGGGCGGCTACGAGCAGTACTTC,CASRSGGYEQYF
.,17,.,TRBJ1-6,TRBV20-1,TGCGGTGCTAGATCGACAGAACTTAGCTCCTATAATTCACCCCTCCACTTT,CGARSTELSSYNSPLHF
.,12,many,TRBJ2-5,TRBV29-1,TGCAGCTTCCGACTATCGGGAGAGACCCAGTACTTC,CSFRLSGETQYF
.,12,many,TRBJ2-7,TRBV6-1,TGTGCCAGCAGTGACGCCCCGGTCGAGCAGTACTTC,CASSDAPVEQYF
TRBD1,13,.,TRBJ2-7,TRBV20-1,TGCAGTGCTAGCCACAGGGGGTTCTACGAGCAGTACTTC,CSASHRGFYEQYF
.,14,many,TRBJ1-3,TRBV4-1,TGCGCCAGTGAAGGGGTATATGGAGGAAACACCATATATTTT,CASEGVYGGNTIYF
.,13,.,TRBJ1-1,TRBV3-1,TGTGCCAGCAGCCCATCGGCCGGGCTCGGAGCTTTCTTT,CASSPSAGLGAFF
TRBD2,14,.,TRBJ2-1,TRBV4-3,TGCGCCAGCAGCCAGCGAGTGGGGGGGGATGAGCAGTTCTTC,CASSQRVGGDEQFF
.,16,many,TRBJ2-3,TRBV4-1,TGCGCCAGCAGCCAAGTTCGACTAGTGGCCACAGATACGCAGTATTTT,CASSQVRLVATDTQYF
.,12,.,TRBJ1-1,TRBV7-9,TGTGCCAGCACCCCGCGGGACACTGGAGCTTTCTTT,CASTPRDTGAFF
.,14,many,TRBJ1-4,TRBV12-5,.,CARLTHPGTKNCFF
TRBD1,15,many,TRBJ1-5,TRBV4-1,TGCGCCAGCAGCCCCACTGGACAGGGCAATCAGCCCCAGCATTTT,CASSPTGQGNQPQHF
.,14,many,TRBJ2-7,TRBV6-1,TGTGCCAGCAGGAGGGGGCGGGAGCAACTCGAGCAGTACTTC,CASRRGREQLEQYF
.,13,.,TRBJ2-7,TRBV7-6,TGTGCCGGCAGCTTAGGAGAGGGCCACGAGCAGTACTTC,CAGSLGEGHEQYF
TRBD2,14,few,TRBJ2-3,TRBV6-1,TGTGCCAGTTTAGCGGGAGGGAGCACAGATACGCAGTATTTT,CASLAGGSTDTQYF
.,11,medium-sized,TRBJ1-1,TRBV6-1,TGTGCCAGCAGTACGGGGCTGAGGGCTTTCTTT,CASSTGLRAFF
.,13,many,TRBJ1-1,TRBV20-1,TGCAGTGCCGTCGCCGACAGTAACACTGAAGCTTTCTTT,CSAVADSNTEAFF
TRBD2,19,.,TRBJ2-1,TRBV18,TGTGCCAGCTCACCCAGGACTAGCGGGAGTGGGGGCTCCTACAATGAGCAGTTCTTC,CASSPRTSGSGGSYNEQFF
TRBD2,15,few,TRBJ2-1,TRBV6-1,TGTGCCAGCAGTGGGCTTCTAGCGGAACTGAATGAGCAGTTCTTC,CASSGLLAELNEQFF
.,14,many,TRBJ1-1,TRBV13,TGTGCCAGCAGATCGGGGGGGGCGGGGACTGAAGCTTTCTTT,CASRSGGAGTEAFF
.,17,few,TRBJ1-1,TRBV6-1,TGTGCCAGCAGTGCGGGGCAGGATATTACAATGAACACTGAAGCTTTCTTT,CASSAGQDITMNTEAFF
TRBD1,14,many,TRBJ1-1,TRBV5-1,TGCGCCAGCAGCTTACAGGGGGCTTACACTGAAGCTTTCTTT,CASSLQGAYTEAFF
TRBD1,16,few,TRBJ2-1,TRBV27,TGTGCCAGCAGTCGGGGGACAGGGGCGTCCTACAATGAGCAGTTCTTC,CASSRGTGASYNEQFF
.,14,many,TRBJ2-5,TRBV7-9,TGTGCCAGCAGCTTAGGAGCGGAACAAGAGACCCAGTACTTC,CASSLGAEQETQYF
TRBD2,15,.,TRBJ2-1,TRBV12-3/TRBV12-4,TGTGCCAGCAGTTTGGGGACTAGCGGGAGCAATGAGCAGTTCTTC,CASSLGTSGSNEQFF
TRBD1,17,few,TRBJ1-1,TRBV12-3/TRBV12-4,TGTGCCAGCAGTCACTACACAGGGGGCGTTTTAAACACTGAAGCTTTCTTT,CASSHYTGGVLNTEAFF
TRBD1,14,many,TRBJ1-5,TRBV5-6,TGTGCCAGCAGCCCCAGGGGGGCACGTCAGCCCCAGCATTTT,CASSPRGARQPQHF
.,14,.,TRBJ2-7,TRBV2,TGTGCCAGCAGTGATATTGAGGGGGGCTACGAGCAGTACTTC,CASSDIEGGYEQYF
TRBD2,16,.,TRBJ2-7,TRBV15,TGTGCCACCAGCAGAGATCTGGCTAGCGGTGTCTACGAGCAGTACTTC,CATSRDLASGVYEQYF
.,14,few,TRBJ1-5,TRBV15,TGTGCCACCAGCAGGGACACCGTGGGTCAGCCCCAGCATTTT,CATSRDTVGQPQHF
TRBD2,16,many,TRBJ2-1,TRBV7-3,TGTGCCAGCAGCCCCGGGCGGGTAGCGGGGTCCAATGAGCAGTTCTTC,CASSPGRVAGSNEQFF
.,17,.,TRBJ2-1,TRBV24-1,TGTGCCACCGGTGACTCAGGGTTGCGGAAGGGCTTAAATGAGCAGTTCTTC,CATGDSGLRKGLNEQFF
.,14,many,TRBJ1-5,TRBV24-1,TGTGCCACCAGTGATCAGGGACGAGTTCAGCCCCAGCATTTT,CATSDQGRVQPQHF
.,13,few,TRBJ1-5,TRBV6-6,TGTGCCAGCAGTTACTCCCCGGATCAGCCCCAGCATTTT,CASSYSPDQPQHF
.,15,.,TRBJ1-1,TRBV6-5,TGTGCCAGCAGGATGGGCGCGGGCGTGAACACTGAAGCTTTCTTT,CASRMGAGVNTEAFF
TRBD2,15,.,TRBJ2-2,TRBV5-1,TGCGCCAGCATCCCGGGACTAGCGAGCACCGGGGAGCTGTTTTTT,CASIPGLASTGELFF
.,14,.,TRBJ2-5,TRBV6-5,TGTGCCAGCAGTCAGGGGGGACGCCGAGAGACCCAGTACTTC,CASSQGGRRETQYF
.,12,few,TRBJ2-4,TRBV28,TGTGCCAGCCACGATCCCAAAAACATTCAGTACTTC,CASHDPKNIQYF
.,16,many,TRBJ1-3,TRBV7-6,TGTGCCAGCAGCCCCAGAGGGGGTCCCTCTGGAAACACCATATATTTT,CASSPRGGPSGNTIYF
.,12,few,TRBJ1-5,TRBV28,TGTGCCAGCCTAGGGGATAATCAGCCCCAGCATTTT,CASLGDNQPQHF
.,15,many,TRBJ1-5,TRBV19,TGTGCCAGTAGTACCAGGGGCGCCGGTAATCAGCCCCAGCATTTT,CASSTRGAGNQPQHF
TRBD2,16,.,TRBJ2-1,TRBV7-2,TGTGCCAGCAGCCTGCAGGATGGCGGGAGTAGGAATGAGCAGTTCTTC,CASSLQDGGSRNEQFF
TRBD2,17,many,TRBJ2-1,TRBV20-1,TGCAGTGCTAGAGATTTGAGGACTAGCGGGAAGTTAAATGAGCAGTTCTTC,CSARDLRTSGKLNEQFF
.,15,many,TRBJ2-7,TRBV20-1,TGCAGTGCTAGATCTCTTCGCGGACAGCACTACGAGCAGTACTTC,CSARSLRGQHYEQYF
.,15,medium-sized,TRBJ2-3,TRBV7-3,TGTGCCAGCAGTCCAGTCCCACTGGGCACAGATACGCAGTATTTT,CASSPVPLGTDTQYF
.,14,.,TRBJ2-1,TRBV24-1,TGTGCCACCAGTGATTTGAATCCTAGCAATGAGCAGTTCTTC,CATSDLNPSNEQFF
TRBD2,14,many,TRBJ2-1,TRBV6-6,TGTGCCAGCAGTTCACTAGCGGGAGGCAATGAGCAGTTCTTC,CASSSLAGGNEQFF
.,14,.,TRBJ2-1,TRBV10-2,TGCGCCAGCAGTGAAATTGGTGGTCCGGCGGAGCAGTTCTTC,CASSEIGGPAEQFF
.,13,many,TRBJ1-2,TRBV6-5,TGTGCCAGCAGTTATGGAGGGGACTATGGCTACACCTTC,CASSYGGDYGYTF
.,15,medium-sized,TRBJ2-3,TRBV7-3,TGTGCCAGCAGCTATAGCGGAACTAGCACAGATACGCAGTATTTT,CASSYSGTSTDTQYF
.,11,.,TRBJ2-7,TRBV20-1,TGCAGTGCTAGTAGGAAGTACGAGCAGTACTTC,CSASRKYEQYF
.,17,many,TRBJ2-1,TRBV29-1,TGCAGCGTTGAAGGGGGTGGGGGGAGGAAATACTACAATGAGCAGTTCTTC,CSVEGGGGRKYYNEQFF
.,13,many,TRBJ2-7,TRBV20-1,TGCAGTGCTAGTTCGGCTCTGGACCTCGAGCAGTACTTC,CSASSALDLEQYF
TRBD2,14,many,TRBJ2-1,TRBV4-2,TGTGCCAGCAGCCAAGGAATGCGGGAGGGACTGGAGTTCTTC,CASSQGMREGLEFF
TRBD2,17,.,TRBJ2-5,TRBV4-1,TGCGCCAGCAGCCAAGATAGGGCTAGCGGGAGTCGGGAGACCCAGTACTTC,CASSQDRASGSRETQYF
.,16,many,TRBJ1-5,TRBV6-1,TGTGCCAGCAGTGAAGAAGGCTTGGTAGTCGGTCAGCCCCAGCATTTT,CASSEEGLVVGQPQHF
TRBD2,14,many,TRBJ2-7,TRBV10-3,TGTGCCATCAGTGACCGCGGGAGCAGGAACGAGCAGTACTTC,CAISDRGSRNEQYF
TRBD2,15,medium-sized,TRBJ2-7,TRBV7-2,TGTGCCAGCAGCTTAGGGTCCAGAGCGGGAGTTGAGCAGTACTTC,CASSLGSRAGVEQYF